These 23 T cell receptor beta chains were all obtained from the same sample, sequenced in a study of Tregs in tolerant kidney transplant recipients. Profiling relied on immunoSEQ multiplex PCR, and the TCRdb table lists in-frame clones only, not all of them. Of roughly 68,000 clones listed, less than 90% are singletons. The sequenced sample was CD4+ T cells from blood. Source of these receptors: a human donor in good health.

The V gene is TRBV7-2, the J gene TRBJ1-2; tentative D call: TRBD1 (6 bases). The CDR3 length is 12 residues. Germline-derived CDR1 and CDR2 are SGHTA and FQGNSA. The V end lost 2 bases, the J end lost 8 bases, and 9 bases lay between the germline ends. The CDR3 sequence: CASSLRGNGYTF. Written as DNA, the CDR3 is TGTGCCAGCAGCTTAAGGGGGAACGGCTACACCTTC.

This clone was observed a few times. The chain combines TRBV6-5 with TRBJ2-7; 7 bases are shared with TRBD2. The germline CDR1 and CDR2 sequences are MNHEY and SVGAGI. The CDR3 sequence is 13 residues long. V trimming: 6 bases; J trimming: 4 bases; junction bases outside the gene matches: 6. The CDR3 protein is CASREGGYYEQYF. CDR3 DNA: TGTGCCAGCAGGGAGGGAGGGTATTACGAGCAGTACTTC.

This clone showed up just once. The CDR3, as DNA: TGTGCTAATCAGGAGCAGTTCTTC. Translation gives CANQEQFF. The V call is TRBV7-9, the J call TRBJ2-1; D unresolved. The CDR3 spans 8 residues. In germline, CDR1 is SEHNR, CDR2 FQNEAQ (reference sequence).

The V call is TRBV9, the J call TRBJ1-2; TRBD1 might be the D (6 bases). This CDR3 has 16 amino acids. The V gene lost 0 bases and the J gene lost 5 bases, with 17 bases spanning the gap. Germline values: CDR1 SGDLS, CDR2 YYNGEE. This CDR3 is CASSVARDIAFYGYTF. The CDR3 DNA reads as TGTGCCAGCAGCGTAGCCCGGGACATAGCCTTTTATGGCTACACCTTC.

This rearrangement joins TRBV7-8 to TRBJ1-5; D is uncertain. This CDR3 contains 17 residues. The germline V gene encodes CDR1 SGHVS and CDR2 FQNEAQ. V dropped 5 bases and J dropped 6 bases, with 23 bases sitting between them. The CDR3, as DNA: TGTGCCAGCAGCGGAGTTAGTCCCCCCACATGGGTTCAGCCCCAGCATTTT. Protein sequence: CASSGVSPPTWVQPQHF.

V gene TRBV27 combines with J gene TRBJ1-2; 9 bases are a match to TRBD1. The CDR3 contains 15 residues. The V gene's germline CDR1 is MNHEY and CDR2 SMNVEV (reference sequence). The J segment lost 6 bases and the V segment lost 0 bases, leaving 5 bases of the junction unmatched. CDR3 nucleotides: TGTGCCAGCAGTTTATCGCCCTGGACAGGGGATGGCTACACCTTC. Its protein is CASSLSPWTGDGYTF.

V is TRBV2 and J is TRBJ2-1; D ambiguous. The CDR3 contains 12 residues. Between the trimmed V and J ends, which lost 7 bases and 12 bases, there was a span of 16 bases. The germline CDR1 and CDR2 sequences are SNHLY and FYNNEI. The CDR3 spells CASIADSPRQFF. CDR3 bases: TGTGCCAGCATCGCCGATTCCCCCAGGCAGTTCTTC.

This clone was seen only a few times. This rearrangement joins TRBV7-9 to TRBJ1-2, with D hard to call. V shed 0 bases and J shed 2 bases, with 7 bases lying between them. Germline lookup yields CDR1 SEHNR and CDR2 FQNEAQ (reference sequence). There are 14 residues in the CDR3. The CDR3 protein is CASSLALQNYGYTF. Written as DNA, the CDR3 is TGTGCCAGCAGCTTAGCGCTACAAAACTATGGCTACACCTTC.

The CDR3 sequence: CASSRNTYNEQFF. CDR3 DNA sequence: TGTGCCAGCAGCCGGAATACCTACAATGAGCAGTTCTTC. The rearrangement joins TRBV7-6 to TRBJ2-1; unclear D gene. This CDR3 has 13 amino acids. Trimming removed 5 bases at V and 2 bases at J, with 7 bases between. Germline CDR1 reads SGHVS; CDR2 reads FNYEAQ.

This chain links TRBV12-5 with TRBJ1-5; no definite D call. Germline assignment: CDR1 LGHNT and CDR2 FRNRAP. The V and J ends lost 4 bases and 6 bases respectively, with 7 bases between them. CDR3 size: 12 residues. Written as DNA, the CDR3 is TGTGCTAGTGGTTCGGCTACTCAGCCCCAGCATTTT. It yields the protein CASGSATQPQHF.

J is TRBJ1-1 and V is TRBV9; TRBD1 aligns across 7 bases. CDR1 and CDR2 (germline): SGDLS, YYNGEE. V dropped 3 bases and J dropped 2; count of bases not matched to a gene: 7. The CDR3 contains 15 residues. This CDR3 is CASSGATGINTEAFF. The CDR3, as DNA: TGTGCCAGCAGCGGCGCGACAGGGATAAACACTGAAGCTTTCTTT.

The V and J genes are TRBV7-2 and TRBJ2-5; the match to TRBD2 covers 7 bases. Trimming removed 1 base from V and 2 bases from J; junction bases left unmatched: 7. The CDR3 length is 16 residues. CDR1 is SGHTA, CDR2 FQGNSA, per germline. The CDR3 loop is CASSLERGRGQETQYF. In DNA, the CDR3 is TGTGCCAGCAGCTTAGAGCGGGGCCGAGGGCAAGAGACCCAGTACTTC.

This chain joins TRBV29-1 and TRBJ1-2; D remains ambiguous. In germline, CDR1 is SQVTM, CDR2 ANQGSEA. V dropped 4 bases and J dropped 2 bases, with 14 bases sitting between them. This CDR3 has 14 residues. CDR3 sequence (DNA): TGCAGCGTTGTGAGTCTGGCACGGAACTATGGCTACACCTTC. Protein sequence: CSVVSLARNYGYTF.

This clone was seen once. The rearrangement joins TRBV13 to TRBJ1-2; no clear D gene. CDR1 is PRHDT and CDR2 is FYEKMQ in the germline V gene (reference sequence). The germline V and J ends were trimmed by 2 bases and 5 bases, with 12 bases remaining between them. This CDR3 has 14 residues. The CDR3 sequence: CASSLFSAEYGYTF. Here the CDR3 DNA reads TGTGCCAGCAGCTTATTTTCCGCCGAATATGGCTACACCTTC.

The genes are TRBV4-1 and TRBJ2-1; 7 nucleotides line up with TRBD2. CDR3 length: 15 residues. Germline assignment: CDR1 MGHRA and CDR2 YSYEKL. V lost 2 bases and J lost 7; bases outside the gene matches: 8. The CDR3: CASSQTGLSGNEQFF. In DNA, the CDR3 is TGCGCCAGCAGCCAAACGGGACTATCGGGGAATGAGCAGTTCTTC.

This clone was recorded only once. The chain couples TRBV7-2 to TRBJ2-2; D might be TRBD1 (5 bases). V was pared by 5 bases and J by 0 bases, with 10 bases between. The CDR3 consists of 15 residues. Germline V gene lookup returns CDR1 SGHTA and CDR2 FQGNSA. CDR3 bases: TGTGCCAGCAGCCCTGACAGTACGAACACCGGGGAGCTGTTTTTT. Protein: CASSPDSTNTGELFF.

The rearrangement joins TRBV7-6 to TRBJ2-1; TRBD2 matches at 7 bases. Germline V lookup: CDR1 SGHVS, CDR2 FNYEAQ. The ends lost 1 base at V and 0 bases at J; junction bases unmatched: 6. This CDR3 has 17 residues. CDR3 nucleotide sequence: TGTGCCAGCAGCTTAGGCGGGGGAACTAGCTCCTACAATGAGCAGTTCTTC. It is translated as CASSLGGGTSSYNEQFF.

The chain links TRBV6-1 to TRBJ1-5, with D perhaps TRBD1 (6 bases). Germline V gene data show CDR1 as MNHNS and CDR2 as SASEGT. V was pared by 4 bases and J by 7 bases, with 20 bases between. The CDR3 is 16 amino acids. The CDR3 region is CASSGLGAGDAQPQHF. CDR3 DNA sequence: TGTGCCAGCAGTGGTCTTGGGGCAGGGGATGCACAGCCCCAGCATTTT.

The chain recombines TRBV6-5 with TRBJ1-1; TRBD1 might be the D (5 bases). Trimming removed 1 base at V and 7 bases at J, with 13 bases between. This CDR3 region has 14 residues. Germline V gives CDR1 MNHEY, CDR2 SVGAGI. The CDR3 here is CASSYWGGNSEAFF. CDR3 in DNA: TGTGCCAGCAGTTACTGGGGGGGGAATAGTGAAGCTTTCTTT.

The V and J genes are TRBV18 and TRBJ2-2; D not certain. CDR1 is KGHSH, CDR2 LQKENI, per germline. The V and J ends lost 3 bases and 6 bases respectively, with 2 bases between them. The CDR3 covers 11 residues. Written as DNA, the CDR3 is TGTGCCAGCTCACCGGCCGGGGAGCTGTTTTTT. This translates into CASSPAGELFF. Variable domain in full (rest from reference TRBV18 and TRBJ2-2): NAGVMQNPRHLVRRRGQEARLRCSPMKGHSHVYWYRQLPEEGLKFMVYLQKENIIDESGMPKERFSAEFPKEGPSILRIQQVVRGDSAAYFCASSPAGELFFGEGSRLTVL.

The chain couples TRBV5-1 to TRBJ1-1; maybe TRBD1 (5 bases). CDR1 and CDR2 (germline): SGHRS, YFSETQ. This CDR3 has 15 residues. Trimming took 4 bases from V and 1 from J, leaving 14 bases between them. The CDR3 sequence is CASSPGGGRNTEAFF. The CDR3 DNA sequence: TGCGCCAGCAGCCCGGGGGGAGGCCGGAACACTGAAGCTTTCTTT.

V and J are TRBV11-1 and TRBJ2-2, with D perhaps TRBD1 (5 bases). The ends were cut back, 2 bases at V and 0 bases at J, with 10 bases in the middle. This CDR3 contains 16 residues. Germline V gene lookup returns CDR1 SGHAT and CDR2 FQDESV (reference sequence). The CDR3 loop is CASSLNQGSNTGELFF. In nucleotides, the CDR3 is TGTGCCAGCAGCTTAAACCAGGGATCGAACACCGGGGAGCTGTTTTTT. Full variable domain (missing parts from reference TRBV11-1 and TRBJ2-2): EAEVAQSPRYKITEKSQAVAFWCDPISGHATLYWYRQILGQGPELLVQFQDESVVDDSQLPKDRFSAERLKGVDSTLKIQPAELGDSAMYLCASSLNQGSNTGELFFGEGSRLTVL.

This rearrangement joins TRBV19 to TRBJ2-1; 8 nucleotides align to TRBD2. The V gene end was trimmed by 4 bases and the J gene end by 7 bases; junction bases not matched to a gene: 6. Germline V lookup: CDR1 LNHDA, CDR2 SQIVND (reference sequence). This CDR3 region has 14 residues. DNA of the CDR3: TGTGCCAGTAGTAGAACAGCGGGAGCGAATGAGCAGTTCTTC. It translates to CASSRTAGANEQFF.